The 21 T cell receptor beta chains in this list originate from one sample, sequenced in a study of T cells in Graves' hyperthyroidism and ophthalmopathy. The CDR3 regions of TCR beta were amplified from RNA transcripts. The HTBI primer set served for first-round RT-PCR of the TCR CDR3. TCRdb used MiXCR to reprocess the multiplex PCR reads, holding one entry per CDR3 protein. This repertoire shows over 700,000 distinct CDR3 sequences, 38% found once; its top ten account for about 9%. Sequencing was performed on blood. Receptors were obtained from a man aged 18-30 years with Graves' hyperthyroidism.

In this sample, this clonotype turned up many times. The chain links TRBV7-9 to TRBJ1-3; unclear D gene. Trimming took off 5 bases at V and 2 bases at J, with 10 bases between the two ends. Germline V CDR1 and CDR2: SEHNR, FQNEAQ (reference sequence). The CDR3 loop spans 14 amino acids. The CDR3 DNA follows: TGTGCCAGCAGCGGCTTTATGACTGGAAACACCATATATTTT. Amino acid sequence: CASSGFMTGNTIYF.

This clonotype has a single count. The rearrangement uses TRBV6-5 and TRBJ1-4; D call uncertain. CDR1 and CDR2 (germline): MNHEY, SVGAGI. V lost 2 bases to trimming and J lost 4 bases, with 8 bases between them. The CDR3 extends over 14 amino acids. CDR3 amino acids: CASSYGAVNEKLFF. The CDR3 nucleotides read TGTGCCAGCAGTTACGGAGCCGTTAATGAAAAACTGTTTTTT.

The sample holds a few counts of this clonotype. The chain is built from TRBV29-1 and TRBJ1-4; 7 bases are shared with TRBD1. CDR3 size: 13 residues. Germline values: CDR1 SQVTM, CDR2 ANQGSEA. Germline trimming cut 3 bases from V and 4 bases from J; bases unmatched to any gene: 2. The CDR3 nucleotides read TGCAGCGTTGAGGACAGGATTAATGAAAAACTGTTTTTT. It specifies CSVEDRINEKLFF.

The rearrangement joins TRBV9 to TRBJ1-1; tentative D call: TRBD1 (5 bases). This CDR3 is built from 15 residues. V gave up 4 bases and J gave up 8 bases, with 21 bases separating them. Germline V gene data show CDR1 as SGDLS and CDR2 as YYNGEE. CDR3 nucleotides: TGTGCCAGCAGCTCAAGCCCTAGTGACGGGGCAGAAGCTTTCTTT. Residues: CASSSSPSDGAEAFF.

In nucleotides, the CDR3 is TGTGCCAGCAGTGAAACAGGCTCAGAAAAACTGTTTTTT. It codes for CASSETGSEKLFF. The J gene is TRBJ1-4, the V gene TRBV2, with a tentative D call TRBD1 (5 bases). With 2 bases removed from V and 8 bases from J, the gap between germline ends came to 9 bases. From germline, CDR1 is SNHLY and CDR2 FYNNEI. This CDR3 comprises 13 residues.

There are a few counts of this clonotype. The chain recombines TRBV6-5 with TRBJ1-1; D remains ambiguous. The CDR3 length is 14 residues. Trimming took 5 bases from V and 1 from J, leaving 11 bases between them. Germline CDR1 reads MNHEY; CDR2 reads SVGAGI. The CDR3 DNA reads TGTGCCAGCAGTCCAATCGCCACGAACACTGAAGCTTTCTTT. Its translation is CASSPIATNTEAFF.

On this clonotype itself: Just one base apart from a much larger clone, this may be a read error. The rearrangement joins TRBV7-2 to TRBJ1-3; TRBD1 agrees at 7 bases. Germline CDR1 SGHTA, CDR2 FQGNSA. This CDR3 spans 15 amino acids. The CDR3 sequence: CASSLRQGGGSTIYF. CDR3 DNA: TGTGCCAGCAGCCTTAGACAGGGAGGTGGAAGCACCATATATTTT.

This chain uses TRBV19 with TRBJ2-2; no firm D call. The ends were cut back, 0 bases at V and 4 bases at J, with 9 bases in the middle. The CDR3 runs to 15 residues. Germline CDR1 LNHDA, CDR2 SQIVND (reference sequence). CDR3 amino acids: CASSIDVTTTGELFF. The CDR3 DNA reads TGTGCCAGTAGTATAGATGTTACTACCACCGGGGAGCTGTTTTTT.

The V and J genes are TRBV6-1 and TRBJ1-2, with 9 bases fitting TRBD1. Trimming took 2 bases from V and 5 from J; bases not matched to a gene: 9. CDR3 length: 16 residues. Per germline, CDR1 MNHNS and CDR2 SASEGT. CDR3 sequence reads: CASSELGGQGAYGYTF. The CDR3 coding sequence is TGTGCCAGCAGTGAATTAGGGGGACAGGGCGCTTATGGCTACACCTTC.

The rearrangement joins TRBV20-1 to TRBJ1-2, with D possibly matching TRBD1 (5 bases). The CDR3 contains 16 residues. Germline CDR1 and CDR2: DFQATT and SNEGSKA (reference sequence). V was clipped by 5 bases and J by 5 bases, with 24 bases between them. As DNA, the CDR3 is TGCAGTGCTCGGGGGAGGCAGGGAACTCAAATATATGGCTACACCTTC. It is translated as CSARGRQGTQIYGYTF.

This clonotype was observed a single time. This sequence joins TRBV7-9 and TRBJ2-7; 10 positions agree with TRBD2. The germline CDR1 and CDR2 sequences are SEHNR and FQNEAQ (reference sequence). CDR3 length: 16 amino acids. Unmatched junction bases numbered 11, after V lost 6 bases and J lost 3 bases. Here the CDR3 DNA reads TGTGCCAGCAGACCCGGGCTAGCGGGGGCTAACTACGAGCAGTACTTC. This codes for CASRPGLAGANYEQYF.

The CDR3 DNA reads as TGCGCCAGCACCATTAACGGACAGGGTTACCACGAGCAGTACTTC. It translates to CASTINGQGYHEQYF. The chain is built from TRBV5-1 and TRBJ2-7, with 8 positions matching TRBD1. V shed 6 bases and J 5 bases; nucleotides not matched to a gene: 13. The CDR3 loop spans 15 amino acids. The germline V gene has CDR1 SGHRS and CDR2 YFSETQ.

This clonotype came up a few times. The chain combines TRBV19 with TRBJ1-5, with 8 positions matching TRBD1. The CDR3 length is 16 residues. J gave up 4 bases and V 6 bases, and 11 bases lay outside the gene matches. Looked up from germline, CDR1 is LNHDA and CDR2 is SQIVND (reference sequence). The CDR3 loop reads CASSQSGQVENQPQHF. DNA for the CDR3: TGTGCCAGTAGCCAATCGGGACAGGTTGAGAATCAGCCCCAGCATTTT.

The chain combines TRBV9 with TRBJ2-5; TRBD2 might be the D (5 bases). V was trimmed by 10 bases and J by 2 bases, leaving 18 bases between them. This CDR3 has 14 residues. Germline loops: CDR1 SGDLS, CDR2 YYNGEE. The DNA of the CDR3 is TGTGCCTCTTCAGAGGGTCCGGCTCAAGAGACCCAGTACTTC. Its protein is CASSEGPAQETQYF.

Written as DNA, the CDR3 is TGTGCCAGCAGTGACGAGACGACAGGGGATTTACGTGGGAACTCACCCCTCCACTTT. Protein product: CASSDETTGDLRGNSPLHF. The genes are TRBV25-1 and TRBJ1-6; 8 nucleotides match TRBD1. J gave up 10 bases and V 3 bases, and 20 bases lay outside the gene matches. Germline V CDR1 and CDR2: MGHDK, SYGVNS. The CDR3 runs 19 residues.

The gene calls are TRBV25-1 and TRBJ2-7; 7 bases line up with TRBD1. The CDR3 length is 15 residues. Losses at the gene ends were 1 base for V and 2 bases for J; bases not matched to a gene: 5. CDR1 MGHDK and CDR2 SYGVNS come from the germline V gene. CDR3 region: CASSELGGTTYEQYF. CDR3 DNA sequence: TGTGCCAGCAGTGAATTAGGGGGCACTACCTACGAGCAGTACTTC.

This clonotype came up once. The V call is TRBV7-2, the J call TRBJ2-3; D call uncertain. The V end was cut by 4 bases, the J end by 7 bases, with 21 bases between. This CDR3 is 16 amino acids long. Germline V CDR1 and CDR2: SGHTA, FQGNSA. The CDR3 DNA reads TGTGCCAGCAGCTCTGCCGGGCCCCGAGAGTGGAATACGCAGTATTTT. This codes for CASSSAGPREWNTQYF.

V and J are TRBV20-1 and TRBJ2-5, with 14 positions matching TRBD2. The CDR3 totals 18 residues. Losses at the gene ends were 4 bases for V and 4 bases for J; bases not matched to a gene: 14. Per the germline V gene, CDR1 is DFQATT and CDR2 is SNEGSKA (reference sequence). The CDR3 nucleotides read TGCAGTGCTAAGGGTGGGACTAGCGGGAGAGTCTTAGGAGAGACCCAGTACTTC. It encodes CSAKGGTSGRVLGETQYF.

V gene TRBV7-3 combines with J gene TRBJ1-5; no clear D. This CDR3 has 15 amino acids. CDR1 is SGHTA and CDR2 is FQGTGA in the germline V gene. V was pared by 6 bases and J by 0 bases, with 12 bases between. The DNA of the CDR3 is TGTGCCAGCAGGGTGACGGTCTATAGCAATCAGCCCCAGCATTTT. The encoded protein is CASRVTVYSNQPQHF.

This clonotype turned up a few times. V usage is TRBV2 and J usage is TRBJ1-4, with a possible D match to TRBD1 (6 bases). This CDR3 is 17 amino acids long. Trimming pared 6 bases from V and 0 bases from J, leaving 17 bases between. Germline V gene lookup returns CDR1 SNHLY and CDR2 FYNNEI. The CDR3 coding sequence is TGTGCCAGCAGCCCCTACCCCGACAGGACAACTAATGAAAAACTGTTTTTT. Translating it yields CASSPYPDRTTNEKLFF.

On this clonotype itself: This may stem from a read error, because a much larger clone lies one nucleotide away. The V and J genes are TRBV25-1 and TRBJ2-7; 8 bases agree with TRBD1. CDR1 is MGHDK and CDR2 is SYGVNS in the germline V gene. V lost 6 bases and J lost 5; bases outside the gene matches: 12. CDR3 length: 15 residues. The CDR3 nucleotides read TGTGCCAGCAGGACAGGGACAGGAGTTTCCGACGAGCAGTACTTC. Translating gives CASRTGTGVSDEQYF.